This TCR beta chain was sequenced during a study of response to subunit inactivated influenza vaccine. Study observations and caveats: There was a suggestion from the authors that each seasonal influenza vaccination recruits few new T cells.

The CDR3 totals 14 residues. V dropped 1 base and J dropped 5; count of bases not matched to a gene: 1. TCRdb reprocessed the RT-PCR reads via MiXCR and lists one record per CDR3 protein. The sample lists about 500,000 distinct CDR3 sequences, 16% occurring once. This clonotype showed up just a few times. The antigen remains unidentified. The sample was CD4+ T cells sorted from PBMCs, taken around 25 months after vaccination. The J gene is TRBJ2-2, the V gene TRBV12-3 or TRBV12-4, with TRBD2 matching 7 bases. This receptor was taken from a man aged 45 to 75 who received an inactivated influenza vaccine. This CDR3 is CASSLVGGTGELFF. The CDR3 coding sequence is TGTGCCAGCAGTTTAGTGGGGGGGACCGGGGAGCTGTTTTTT.